The 3 T cell receptor beta chains in this list originate from one sample, sequenced in a study of shared clonotypes between healthy human individuals. The repertoire was sequenced with immunoSEQ multiplex PCR; TCRdb's copy has only in-frame clones and lacks some. The data contain hundreds of thousands of clones, about 96% of them singletons. Sequencing was performed on naive CD4+ T cells sorted from blood. The subset is: CD45RA+ positively selected. The receptors originated from a young woman in good health.

The V gene is TRBV4-2, the J gene TRBJ2-3; 10 bases agree with TRBD2. Germline lookup yields CDR1 LGHNA and CDR2 YNFKEQ. Trimming at V came to 2 bases and at J to 0 bases, leaving 2 bases not matched to a gene. This CDR3 spans 16 amino acids. CDR3 sequence reads: CASSQKTSGSTDTQYF. The CDR3 region has the DNA TGTGCCAGCAGCCAAAAGACTAGCGGGAGCACAGATACGCAGTATTTT.

This clone was recorded only once. The genes are TRBV28 and TRBJ1-1, with unresolved D. This CDR3 has 13 residues. V lost 8 bases and J 0 bases, leaving 10 bases between the germline ends. Germline assignment: CDR1 MDHEN and CDR2 SYDVKM. The CDR3 protein is CASHAYMNTEAFF. In DNA form, the CDR3 reads TGTGCCAGCCATGCGTACATGAACACTGAAGCTTTCTTT.

The chain couples TRBV5-1 to TRBJ2-1; the match to TRBD2 covers 12 bases. Germline CDR1 is SGHRS and CDR2 is YFSETQ. This CDR3 has 16 amino acids. The V gene end was trimmed by 2 bases and the J gene end by 7 bases; junction bases not matched to a gene: 7. CDR3 residues: CASSLASGRAWNEQFF. DNA of the CDR3: TGCGCCAGCAGCTTAGCTAGCGGGAGGGCTTGGAATGAGCAGTTCTTC.